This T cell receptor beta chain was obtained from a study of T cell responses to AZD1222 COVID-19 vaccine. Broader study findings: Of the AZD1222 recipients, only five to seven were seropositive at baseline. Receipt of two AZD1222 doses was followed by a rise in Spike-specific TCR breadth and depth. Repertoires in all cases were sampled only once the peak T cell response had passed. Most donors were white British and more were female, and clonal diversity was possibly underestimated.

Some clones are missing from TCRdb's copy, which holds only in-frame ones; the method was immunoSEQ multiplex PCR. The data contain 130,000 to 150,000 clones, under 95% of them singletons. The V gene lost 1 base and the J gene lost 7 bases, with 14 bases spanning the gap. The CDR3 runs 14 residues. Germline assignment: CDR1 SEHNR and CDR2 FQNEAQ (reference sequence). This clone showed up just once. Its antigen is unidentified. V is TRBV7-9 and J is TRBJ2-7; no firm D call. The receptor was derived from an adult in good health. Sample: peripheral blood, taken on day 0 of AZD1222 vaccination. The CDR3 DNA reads TGTGCCAGCAGCTTAGGGGGAATTACCTGGGAGCAGTACTTC. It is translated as CASSLGGITWEQYF.